The sequence of this T cell receptor (beta chain) was determined in a study of T-cell memory formation after mild COVID-19. Study summary: The TCR clusters were mostly specific to one donor. Whole-study results and caveats: Some clones that responded were present in memory (sampled pre-infection), which suggests cross-reactive memory joined.

This CDR3 comprises 15 residues. The V end lost 1 base, the J end lost 8 bases, and 14 bases lay between the germline ends. From germline, CDR1 is SGHDN and CDR2 FVKESK. This clonotype was seen more than once but under ten times. Its antigen is undetermined. Constant-segment primers and 5'RACE yielded cDNA libraries for TCR alpha and TCR beta, each carrying sample barcodes and UMIs. TCRdb re-derived calls from the 5' RACE reads in MiXCR, one entry per CDR3 protein. The sample includes approximately 350,000 distinct CDR3 sequences, around 13% seen only once; the top ten take around 21%. The V and J genes are TRBV14 and TRBJ2-2; D gene ambiguous. The sequence derives from a man between 18 and 35 years old who had mild COVID-19 (a few samples of this study predate the infection). Cell type and time point are not known. The sample was PBMCs or a T cell subset sorted from them (not recorded which). The CDR3 DNA is TGTGCCAGCAGCCAAGGTCTAGGGTTGTCGGGGGAGCTGTTTTTT. This codes for CASSQGLGLSGELFF.